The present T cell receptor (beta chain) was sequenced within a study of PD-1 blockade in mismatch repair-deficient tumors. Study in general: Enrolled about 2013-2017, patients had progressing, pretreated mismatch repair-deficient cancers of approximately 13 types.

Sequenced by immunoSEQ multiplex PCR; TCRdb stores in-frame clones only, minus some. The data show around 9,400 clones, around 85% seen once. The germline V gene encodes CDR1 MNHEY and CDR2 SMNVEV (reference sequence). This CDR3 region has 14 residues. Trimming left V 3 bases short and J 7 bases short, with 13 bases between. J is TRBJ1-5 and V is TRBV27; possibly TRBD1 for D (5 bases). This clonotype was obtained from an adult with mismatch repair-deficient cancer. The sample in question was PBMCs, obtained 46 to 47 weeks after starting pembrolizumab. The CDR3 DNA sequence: TGTGCCAGCAGTTTCGGTGCAGGGCGGCAGCCCCAGCATTTT. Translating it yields CASSFGAGRQPQHF.